Below are 10 T cell receptor beta chains sequenced from a single sample in a study of CD8 T cells in ankylosing spondylitis. MiXCR was run by TCRdb on the 5' RACE reads, yielding one entry per CDR3 protein. Among about 100,000 distinct CDR3 sequences listed, 8.5% to 9% were seen once. Sample: blood, either unsorted or a sorted T cell fraction (not recorded which). These receptors were collected from a male donor with ankylosing spondylitis or in good health (not recorded which).

This chain joins TRBV19 and TRBJ2-5; 8 nucleotides match TRBD1. CDR3 length: 15 residues. V lost 5 bases to trimming and J lost 5 bases; unmatched junction nucleotides: 10. Germline V gene data show CDR1 as LNHDA and CDR2 as SQIVND (reference sequence). In DNA form, the CDR3 reads TGTGCCAGTAGTGTCGAGGGACAGGTCTACGAGACCCAGTACTTC. Translating gives CASSVEGQVYETQYF.

J is TRBJ2-4 and V is TRBV19, with TRBD1 as a possible D gene (9 bases). Germline values: CDR1 LNHDA, CDR2 SQIVND (reference sequence). CDR3 length: 16 residues. The V end lost 5 bases, the J end lost 13 bases, and 27 bases lay between the germline ends. The CDR3 DNA reads as TGTGCCAGTAGTCCCCGGGGGGGACAGGGTGTATTAGGACAGTACTTC. Amino acids: CASSPRGGQGVLGQYF.

This clonotype was seen at least ten times. J is TRBJ1-6 and V is TRBV7-6, with D unclear. CDR1 SGHVS and CDR2 FNYEAQ come from the germline V gene. The length of the CDR3 is 15 residues. V gave up 0 bases and J gave up 4 bases, with 7 bases separating them. The chain's CDR3 is CASSLAQRYNSPLHF. The CDR3 nucleotides read TGTGCCAGCAGCTTAGCTCAGAGATATAATTCACCCCTCCACTTT.

The V call is TRBV7-9, the J call TRBJ2-7; D is unresolved. Germline V gene lookup returns CDR1 SEHNR and CDR2 FQNEAQ (reference sequence). Trimming left V 2 bases short and J 5 bases short, with 10 bases between. The CDR3 has 13 amino acids. CDR3 amino acids: CASSLRSPHEQYF. In DNA, the CDR3 is TGTGCCAGCAGCTTAAGGTCCCCCCACGAGCAGTACTTC.

This clonotype was recorded at least ten times. This chain connects TRBV5-6 to TRBJ1-4; weak D call: TRBD1 (5 bases). The CDR3 has 15 amino acids. With 4 bases removed from V and 5 bases from J, the gap between germline ends came to 15 bases. CDR1 is SGHDT and CDR2 is YYEEEE in the germline V gene. The CDR3 sequence is CASSTLGGENEKLFF. The DNA for the CDR3 is TGTGCCAGCAGCACCCTTGGAGGGGAGAATGAAAAACTGTTTTTT.

This clonotype was picked up many times. The chain carries TRBV7-8 and TRBJ2-1; TRBD1 is a possible D gene (6 bases). CDR3 size: 15 residues. CDR1 and CDR2 from the germline V gene are SGHVS and FQNEAQ. Trimming pared 3 bases from V and 9 bases from J, leaving 18 bases between. CDR3 protein: CASSFSQGMLGEQFF. The CDR3 DNA reads as TGTGCCAGCAGCTTCTCACAGGGAATGTTAGGTGAGCAGTTCTTC.

This clonotype came up many times. The chain recombines TRBV20-1 with TRBJ2-5, with no clear D. The V and J ends lost 8 bases and 0 bases respectively, with 13 bases between them. The length of the CDR3 is 13 residues. CDR1 and CDR2 (germline): DFQATT, SNEGSKA (reference sequence). The CDR3 bases are TGCAGTCGGGTGGCCCAGTACCAAGAGACCCAGTACTTC. As protein: CSRVAQYQETQYF.

This clonotype was detected many times. The chain recombines TRBV11-2 with TRBJ2-7, with D perhaps matching TRBD1 or TRBD2 (5 bases each). Germline CDR1 and CDR2: SGHAT and FQNNGV. This CDR3 has 14 amino acids. Trimming took 5 bases from V and 2 from J, leaving 13 bases between them. CDR3 amino acids: CASSLPGPTYEQYF. CDR3 sequence (DNA): TGTGCCAGCAGCCTCCCGGGGCCAACCTACGAGCAGTACTTC. Using reference TRBV11-2 and TRBJ2-7 for the parts outside the CDR3, the full variable domain is EAGVAQSPRYKIIEKRQSVAFWCNPISGHATLYWYQQILGQGPKLLIQFQNNGVVDDSQLPKDRFSAERLKGVDSTLKIQPAKLEDSAVYLCASSLPGPTYEQYFGPGTRLTVT.

A word on this clonotype: A much larger clonotype is one base distant, so this may be a read error. V and J are TRBV9 and TRBJ1-2; D gene uncertain. The length of the CDR3 is 13 residues. V lost 4 bases to trimming and J lost 6 bases, with 13 bases between them. Germline V gene sequence: CDR1 SGDLS, CDR2 YYNGEE. CDR3 protein: CASSHPERHGYTF. The CDR3 nucleotides read TGTGCCAGCAGCCACCCCGAGAGGCATGGCTACACCTTC.

This clonotype was recorded at least ten times. The CDR3 is CASSPFGGQQPQHF. For the CDR3, the DNA is TGTGCCAGCAGTCCCTTCGGGGGCCAACAGCCCCAGCATTTT. The rearrangement uses TRBV6-4 and TRBJ1-5; TRBD1 might be the D (6 bases). The germline V gene has CDR1 MRHNA and CDR2 SNTAGT. This CDR3 has 14 residues. V was shortened by 5 bases and J by 7 bases, with 15 bases between the two germline ends.